What follows describes a single TCR beta chain. Sequenced by immunoSEQ multiplex PCR; TCRdb stores in-frame clones only, minus some. The sample contains about 700,000 clones, around 90% of which appear only once. Terminally differentiated effector memory CD45RA+ cells were left out of the naive CD8 fraction, which was CD45RO-negative and positively selected for CCR7. This entry belongs to a study of shared clonotypes between healthy human individuals. The sample was naive CD8+ T cells sorted from blood. This TCR was sampled from a man aged 25 to 45 in good health.

The CDR3 nucleotides read TGTGCCAGCAGTGAAGCGGCGGGGAGCAATCAGCCCCAGCATTTT. Amino acid sequence: CASSEAAGSNQPQHF. The chain recombines TRBV6-1 with TRBJ1-5; the D is unclear. The CDR3 runs 15 residues. From germline, CDR1 is MNHNS and CDR2 SASEGT. V was trimmed by 0 bases and J by 1 base, leaving 7 bases between them.